Presented here are 21 T cell receptor beta chains from one specimen sequenced in a study of shared clonotypes between healthy human individuals. Sequenced by immunoSEQ multiplex PCR; TCRdb stores in-frame clones only, minus some. This sample has some 1.5 million clones; around 97% occur once, and the top ten carry 1% to 1.5%. Sequenced: naive CD4+ T cells sorted from blood. Subset of the sample: CD45RA+ positively selected. The receptors originated from a man aged 30 to 39 in good health.

The chain links TRBV19 to TRBJ1-4; D is unclear. Germline V gene sequence: CDR1 LNHDA, CDR2 SQIVND (reference sequence). The CDR3 extends over 14 amino acids. V lost 4 bases to trimming and J lost 7 bases, with 13 bases between them. DNA of the CDR3: TGTGCCAGTAGTAGTACAGAACTCACTGAAAAACTGTTTTTT. It yields the protein CASSSTELTEKLFF.

Worth noting for this clone: The same CDR3 can be traced to other DNA sequences in this sample. This chain uses TRBV30 with TRBJ2-2; D gene ambiguous. Germline CDR1 GTSNPN, CDR2 SVGIG (reference sequence). V lost 3 bases and J lost 5, with 10 bases in between. This CDR3 is 13 amino acids long. CDR3 in amino acids: CAWSSTFTGELFF. In DNA form, the CDR3 reads TGTGCCTGGAGCTCGACCTTTACCGGGGAGCTGTTTTTT.

This rearrangement joins TRBV2 to TRBJ2-3, with D perhaps TRBD1 or TRBD2 (5 bases each). The V gene lost 3 bases and the J gene lost 0 bases, with 10 bases spanning the gap. CDR1 and CDR2 from the germline V gene are SNHLY and FYNNEI. The CDR3 is 15 residues long. CDR3 residues: CASSDRDPSTDTQYF. DNA of the CDR3: TGTGCCAGCAGTGACAGGGACCCTAGCACAGATACGCAGTATTTT. Supplemented by reference TRBV2 and TRBJ2-3, the full variable domain reads EPEVTQTPSHQVTQMGQEVILRCVPISNHLYFYWYRQILGQKVEFLVSFYNNEISEKSEIFDDQFSVERPDGSNFTLKIRSTKLEDSAMYFCASSDRDPSTDTQYFGPGTRLTVL.

The rearrangement uses TRBV15 and TRBJ1-2; D unresolved. CDR1 and CDR2 (germline): LNHNV, YYDKDF (reference sequence). CDR3 length equals 16 residues. V was trimmed by 4 bases and J by 8 bases, leaving 23 bases between them. The CDR3 nucleotides are TGTGCCACCAGCATTACGACGGGAGGGCAGGTTGGGGGCTACACCTTC. It specifies CATSITTGGQVGGYTF.

The chain carries TRBV9 and TRBJ2-7, with 9 bases aligning to TRBD2. CDR1 is SGDLS, CDR2 YYNGEE, per germline. This CDR3 region has 14 residues. Trimming cost V 4 bases and J 2 bases; bases outside gene matches: 4. The CDR3 DNA follows: TGTGCCAGCAGCCCCGGGACTAGCCCCTACGAGCAGTACTTC. Amino acids: CASSPGTSPYEQYF.

V is TRBV19 and J is TRBJ2-1; D is unclear. The CDR3 has 17 amino acids. Germline CDR1 and CDR2: LNHDA and SQIVND (reference sequence). Trimming removed 1 base from V and 6 bases from J, with 19 bases in between. CDR3: CASSIAFGLGIFNEQFF. CDR3 nucleotides: TGTGCCAGTAGTATAGCGTTCGGGCTGGGGATTTTCAATGAGCAGTTCTTC. Drawing the rest from reference TRBV19 and TRBJ2-1, the complete variable domain is DGGITQSPKYLFRKEGQNVTLSCEQNLNHDAMYWYRQDPGQGLRLIYYSQIVNDFQKGDIAEGYSVSREKKESFPLTVTSAQKNPTAFYLCASSIAFGLGIFNEQFFGPGTRLTVL.

The V and J genes are TRBV29-1 and TRBJ1-2; D not resolved. The CDR3 has 12 amino acids. In germline, CDR1 is SQVTM, CDR2 ANQGSEA. V lost 3 bases, J lost 2 bases, and 7 bases lay in between. CDR3 in DNA: TGCAGCGTTGATTGGGTGAACTATGGCTACACCTTC. As protein: CSVDWVNYGYTF.

This chain uses TRBV28 with TRBJ2-7, with 7 bases identical to TRBD2. The CDR3 is made up of 13 amino acids. Germline CDR1 MDHEN, CDR2 SYDVKM. Losses at the gene ends were 5 bases for V and 4 bases for J; bases not matched to a gene: 5. The CDR3 region is CASSPGGRYEQYF. The CDR3 DNA follows: TGTGCCAGCAGTCCCGGGGGGAGGTACGAGCAGTACTTC.

In this sample, this clone turned up once. The rearrangement links TRBV10-3 to TRBJ2-1, with D perhaps matching TRBD1 or TRBD2 (5 bases each). The CDR3 has 16 residues. Germline CDR1 reads ENHRY; CDR2 reads SYGVKD. V lost 2 bases to trimming and J lost 2 bases, with 13 bases between them. CDR3 amino acids: CAISEVGRIPYNEQFF. CDR3 DNA: TGTGCCATCAGTGAGGTGGGACGGATACCCTACAATGAGCAGTTCTTC.

The rearrangement uses TRBV11-2 and TRBJ1-2; 7 bases fit TRBD1. Germline CDR1 and CDR2: SGHAT and FQNNGV. CDR3 length: 15 residues. V gave up 7 bases and J gave up 7 bases; unmatched junction bases: 15. DNA for the CDR3: TGTGCCAGCACCTTGGAGCCAGGGGGAGTTGGTGGCTACACCTTC. Protein sequence: CASTLEPGGVGGYTF. The variable domain in full, with the rest retrieved from reference TRBV11-2 and TRBJ1-2, is EAGVAQSPRYKIIEKRQSVAFWCNPISGHATLYWYQQILGQGPKLLIQFQNNGVVDDSQLPKDRFSAERLKGVDSTLKIQPAKLEDSAVYLCASTLEPGGVGGYTFGSGTRLTVV.

This chain connects TRBV25-1 to TRBJ2-7; no definite D call. With 3 bases removed from V and 4 bases from J, the gap between germline ends came to 13 bases. This CDR3 comprises 14 residues. Germline assignment: CDR1 MGHDK and CDR2 SYGVNS. CDR3 residues: CASSESPPAYEQYF. Written as DNA, the CDR3 is TGTGCCAGCAGTGAGTCCCCTCCAGCTTACGAGCAGTACTTC.

The chain recombines TRBV30 with TRBJ1-5, with D perhaps matching TRBD1 (6 bases). Germline V gene data show CDR1 as GTSNPN and CDR2 as SVGIG (reference sequence). V was pared by 0 bases and J by 4 bases, with 13 bases between. The CDR3 extends over 15 amino acids. CDR3 amino acids: CAWSVKQGLNQPQHF. The CDR3 DNA sequence: TGTGCCTGGAGTGTGAAACAGGGCCTTAATCAGCCCCAGCATTTT.

V gene TRBV7-2 combines with J gene TRBJ2-5; D is perhaps TRBD2 (6 bases). The CDR3 contains 14 residues. The germline V and J ends were trimmed by 6 bases and 2 bases, with 13 bases remaining between them. CDR1 is SGHTA, CDR2 FQGNSA, per germline. The CDR3 bases are TGTGCCAGCAGTCCAATAGCGGTTCAAGAGACCCAGTACTTC. Translated: CASSPIAVQETQYF.

The chain couples TRBV9 to TRBJ2-3, with TRBD1 matching 7 bases. Per the germline V gene, CDR1 is SGDLS and CDR2 is YYNGEE. This CDR3 region has 13 residues. V shed 0 bases, J shed 7 bases, and the junction held 2 bases outside the gene matches. In nucleotides, the CDR3 is TGTGCCAGCAGCGTAGGGGACAGCAATACGCAGTATTTT. This gives the protein CASSVGDSNTQYF.

The chain joins TRBV6-1 to TRBJ2-1; 7 bases are a match to TRBD2. Per germline, CDR1 MNHNS and CDR2 SASEGT. CDR3 length: 16 residues. The V gene end was trimmed by 4 bases and the J gene end by 4 bases; junction bases not matched to a gene: 10. The CDR3 protein is CASSGGSGLPYNEQFF. In DNA, the CDR3 is TGTGCCAGCAGTGGGGGGTCGGGACTACCTTACAATGAGCAGTTCTTC.

The chain joins TRBV7-9 to TRBJ2-5, with D uncertain. CDR1 is SEHNR, CDR2 FQNEAQ, per germline (reference sequence). CDR3 length equals 13 residues. Trimming removed 2 bases at V and 1 base at J, with 5 bases between. In nucleotides, the CDR3 is TGTGCCAGCAGCTTATATGTCCAAGAGACCCAGTACTTC. Protein: CASSLYVQETQYF.

J is TRBJ1-2 and V is TRBV5-6, with 7 positions matching TRBD1. The germline gives CDR1 SGHDT, CDR2 YYEEEE. The CDR3 spans 13 residues. J was trimmed by 6 bases and V by 1 base; bases with no gene match: 3. This CDR3 is CASSLYRGDGYTF. The CDR3 nucleotides read TGTGCCAGCAGCTTGTACAGGGGTGATGGCTACACCTTC.

This clone was recorded only once. The gene calls are TRBV6-1 and TRBJ1-5; D call uncertain. Per germline, CDR1 MNHNS and CDR2 SASEGT. V was clipped by 2 bases and J by 4 bases, with 9 bases between them. This CDR3 comprises 14 residues. This chain's CDR3 is CASSEMTSNQPQHF. CDR3 nucleotides: TGTGCCAGCAGTGAAATGACGTCGAATCAGCCCCAGCATTTT.

The chain joins TRBV10-2 to TRBJ2-7; D not certain. The CDR3 has 15 residues. CDR1 and CDR2 (germline): WSHSY, SAAADI. V dropped 0 bases and J dropped 3 bases, with 12 bases sitting between them. CDR3 residues: CASSESMGSYYEQYF. The CDR3 region has the DNA TGCGCCAGCAGTGAGTCTATGGGCAGTTACTACGAGCAGTACTTC.

This chain uses TRBV19 with TRBJ2-2; no reliable D call. The CDR3 has 12 amino acids. Germline V CDR1 and CDR2: LNHDA, SQIVND (reference sequence). The V end lost 6 bases, the J end lost 8 bases, and 10 bases lay between the germline ends. As DNA, the CDR3 is TGTGCCAGTAGATGGAAAGGGGGGGAGCTGTTTTTT. It translates to CASRWKGGELFF.

In this sample, this clone turned up once. The rearrangement links TRBV5-1 to TRBJ1-1; possible D gene TRBD1, 5 bases. V was cut by 3 bases and J by 4 bases, with 10 bases left in between. There are 13 residues in the CDR3. The germline V gene has CDR1 SGHRS and CDR2 YFSETQ. CDR3 sequence: CASSWAGGTEAFF. The CDR3 DNA is TGCGCCAGCAGCTGGGCGGGGGGCACTGAAGCTTTCTTT.